This T cell receptor (beta chain) stems from a study of T cells in Graves' hyperthyroidism and ophthalmopathy. TCR beta CDR3 region amplification was performed from RNA transcripts. First-round RT-PCR targeting the TCR CDR3 was performed with the HTBI primer set. Each CDR3 protein is one row after TCRdb ran MiXCR on the multiplex PCR reads. The repertoire holds roughly 250,000 distinct CDR3 sequences, 22% seen once, with about 60% in the top ten. Germline CDR1 SGHRS, CDR2 YFSETQ. V trimming: 3 bases; J trimming: 5 bases; junction bases outside the gene matches: 5. The CDR3 sequence is 14 residues long.

The source material was blood. This receptor was identified in a man younger than 40 with Graves' ophthalmopathy. The chain employs TRBV5-1 and TRBJ2-7; 10 nucleotides match TRBD1. The CDR3 DNA reads as TGCGCCAGCAGCTGGACAGGGGGGACGAACGAGCAGTACTTC. Translation: CASSWTGGTNEQYF.